One and the same sample provided the 25 T cell receptor beta chains below, sequenced in a study of T cell changes during pregnancy in multiple sclerosis. Clones were read by immunoSEQ multiplex PCR, and TCRdb kept only the in-frame ones, dropping some. The data contain around 57,000 clones, approximately 92% of them singletons. Here the sequenced sample was CD4+ T cells from peripheral blood mononuclear cells, taken in the third trimester of pregnancy. The receptors come from a female donor with multiple sclerosis, enrolled in a pregnancy study.

The chain has TRBV5-1 and TRBJ2-5; possibly TRBD1 for D (6 bases). The V and J ends lost 7 bases and 2 bases respectively, with 21 bases between them. The CDR3 consists of 16 residues. The germline V gene has CDR1 SGHRS and CDR2 YFSETQ. CDR3 nucleotide sequence: TGCGCCAGCCAGTCGGGTCCTGGGGGCAAGCAAGAGACCCAGTACTTC. Its translation is CASQSGPGGKQETQYF.

The chain employs TRBV5-1 and TRBJ2-3; D not certain. V lost 0 bases and J lost 3, with 14 bases in between. Germline V gene lookup returns CDR1 SGHRS and CDR2 YFSETQ. The CDR3 consists of 16 residues. DNA for the CDR3: TGCGCCAGCAGCTTGGGGCCGAACCGGGTTACAGATACGCAGTATTTT. It yields the protein CASSLGPNRVTDTQYF.

This sequence joins TRBV7-6 and TRBJ1-1; 7 bases agree with TRBD1. The length of the CDR3 is 15 residues. The V gene end was trimmed by 4 bases and the J gene end by 4 bases; junction bases not matched to a gene: 9. CDR1 is SGHVS and CDR2 is FNYEAQ in the germline V gene. The CDR3 loop is CASSSRQGMGTEAFF. The CDR3 DNA follows: TGTGCCAGCAGCTCCCGACAGGGTATGGGCACTGAAGCTTTCTTT.

The J gene is TRBJ1-4, the V gene TRBV28, with D uncertain. Germline V gene lookup returns CDR1 MDHEN and CDR2 SYDVKM. CDR3 length: 15 amino acids. Trimming left V 2 bases short and J 1 base short, with 8 bases between. The CDR3 DNA sequence: TGTGCCAGCAGTTTACCCGGGGTAACTAATGAAAAACTGTTTTTT. This codes for CASSLPGVTNEKLFF. Complete variable domain (other parts from reference TRBV28 and TRBJ1-4): DVKVTQSSRYLVKRTGEKVFLECVQDMDHENMFWYRQDPGLGLRLIYFSYDVKMKEKGDIPEGYSVSREKKERFSLILESASTNQTSMYLCASSLPGVTNEKLFFGSGTQLSVL.

The V gene is TRBV6-5, the J gene TRBJ1-2; D remains unclear. Germline lookup yields CDR1 MNHEY and CDR2 SVGAGI. The CDR3 covers 15 residues. Trimming pared 2 bases from V and 4 bases from J, leaving 14 bases between. The CDR3 nucleotides are TGTGCCAGCAGTTACACCGGGGAAGGACGCTATGGCTACACCTTC. Translated, it gives CASSYTGEGRYGYTF.

The chain joins TRBV2 to TRBJ1-2, with D tentatively TRBD1 (6 bases). Trimming took off 6 bases at V and 3 bases at J, with 14 bases between the two ends. This CDR3 has 14 residues. CDR1 and CDR2 (germline): SNHLY, FYNNEI. The CDR3 nucleotides read TGTGCCAGCAGCCTACAAGGACAGCACTATGGCTACACCTTC. It translates to CASSLQGQHYGYTF.

This chain connects TRBV30 to TRBJ1-1; 7 bases map to TRBD1. Germline values: CDR1 GTSNPN, CDR2 SVGIG (reference sequence). Trimming removed 0 bases from V and 8 bases from J; junction bases left unmatched: 12. The CDR3 runs to 15 residues. CDR3 loop: CAWSVQGQLVREAFF. The CDR3 coding sequence is TGTGCCTGGAGTGTACAGGGGCAGCTGGTAAGAGAAGCTTTCTTT.

This clone was picked up one time. The chain couples TRBV6-5 to TRBJ2-7; unclear D gene. CDR3 size: 13 residues. CDR1 is MNHEY and CDR2 is SVGAGI in the germline V gene. Between the trimmed V and J ends, which lost 8 bases and 6 bases, there was a span of 17 bases. The CDR3 protein is CASGAPTTSEQYF. CDR3 nucleotides: TGTGCCAGCGGAGCACCAACCACGTCCGAGCAGTACTTC.

CDR3 sequence reads: CASSVTSGTHNEQFF. The DNA of the CDR3 is TGTGCCAGCAGCGTTACTAGCGGGACTCACAATGAGCAGTTCTTC. The chain has TRBV7-3 and TRBJ2-1; TRBD2 aligns across 10 bases. The CDR3 consists of 15 residues. V gave up 5 bases and J gave up 5 bases; unmatched junction bases: 6. CDR1 and CDR2 from the germline V gene are SGHTA and FQGTGA.

The chain couples TRBV27 to TRBJ1-4, with D possibly being TRBD1 (5 bases). The germline V gene encodes CDR1 MNHEY and CDR2 SMNVEV (reference sequence). The CDR3 length is 15 residues. Trimming left V 3 bases short and J 5 bases short, with 13 bases between. The DNA for the CDR3 is TGTGCCAGCAGTTTCTTCCCCGGGGGGAATGAAAAACTGTTTTTT. Encoded protein: CASSFFPGGNEKLFF.

The chain joins TRBV11-3 to TRBJ2-2; 8 nucleotides match TRBD1. The V gene's germline CDR1 is SGHNT and CDR2 YENEEA. Trimming took 5 bases from V and 5 from J; bases not matched to a gene: 10. There are 16 residues in the CDR3. The CDR3 region is CASSPFGQGGTGELFF. The CDR3 bases are TGTGCCAGCAGCCCCTTTGGACAGGGAGGAACCGGGGAGCTGTTTTTT.

This clone was seen a few times. The chain joins TRBV4-1 to TRBJ1-1; the D gene is possibly TRBD1 (5 bases). Germline V gene lookup returns CDR1 MGHRA and CDR2 YSYEKL. There are 18 residues in the CDR3. Between the trimmed V and J ends, which lost 1 base and 3 bases, there was a span of 21 bases. CDR3 region: CASSQVSMVRGGDTEAFF. DNA of the CDR3: TGCGCCAGCAGCCAAGTCAGTATGGTGAGGGGAGGAGACACTGAAGCTTTCTTT.

Only a few counts were recorded for this clone. V gene TRBV4-1 combines with J gene TRBJ1-4; D is undetermined. CDR1 and CDR2 (germline): MGHRA, YSYEKL. This CDR3 region has 14 residues. V lost 11 bases to trimming and J lost 0 bases, with 13 bases between them. The CDR3 region has the DNA TGCGCCTCGGGAGGATTTGCAACTAATGAAAAACTGTTTTTT. The encoded protein is CASGGFATNEKLFF.

The rearrangement joins TRBV28 to TRBJ1-5; TRBD1 might be the D (6 bases). The CDR3 spans 14 residues. Trimming removed 5 bases from V and 5 bases from J, with 13 bases in between. The germline gives CDR1 MDHEN, CDR2 SYDVKM. CDR3 bases: TGTGCCAGCAGTCTCAGGGGTTACTATCAGCCCCAGCATTTT. It is translated as CASSLRGYYQPQHF.

V and J are TRBV19 and TRBJ1-1; D is possibly TRBD1 (6 bases). This CDR3 has 14 residues. Germline CDR1 is LNHDA and CDR2 is SQIVND (reference sequence). V was pared by 3 bases and J by 3 bases, with 11 bases between. The CDR3 reads CASSMGGRDTEAFF. Here the CDR3 DNA reads TGTGCCAGTAGTATGGGGGGGCGAGACACTGAAGCTTTCTTT.

The chain is built from TRBV6-5 and TRBJ2-7; D is perhaps TRBD2 (6 bases). The germline CDR1 and CDR2 sequences are MNHEY and SVGAGI. The CDR3 length is 12 residues. Trimming stripped 6 bases from V and 6 bases from J, with 12 bases between. The CDR3 DNA reads TGTGCCAGCAGCCGACTAGGGACCGAGCAGTACTTC. This sequence encodes CASSRLGTEQYF.

The gene calls are TRBV6-1 and TRBJ2-1; 7 nucleotides match TRBD2. CDR3 size: 16 residues. The trim removed 0 bases at V and 2 bases at J, leaving 4 bases unmatched. Per the germline V gene, CDR1 is MNHNS and CDR2 is SASEGT. The CDR3, as DNA: TGTGCCAGCAGTGAAGCAGGCGGGGGAGCCTACAATGAGCAGTTCTTC. It translates to CASSEAGGGAYNEQFF.

The rearrangement joins TRBV2 to TRBJ2-1; weak D call: TRBD1 (5 bases). The ends were cut back, 4 bases at V and 5 bases at J, with 9 bases in the middle. The CDR3 sequence is 13 residues long. In germline, CDR1 is SNHLY, CDR2 FYNNEI. The CDR3 DNA reads TGTGCCAGCAGTGTAGGGGCCGACAATGAGCAGTTCTTC. Amino acids: CASSVGADNEQFF. The entire variable domain, with the rest obtained from reference TRBV2 and TRBJ2-1, is as follows: EPEVTQTPSHQVTQMGQEVILRCVPISNHLYFYWYRQILGQKVEFLVSFYNNEISEKSEIFDDQFSVERPDGSNFTLKIRSTKLEDSAMYFCASSVGADNEQFFGPGTRLTVL.

CDR3 coding DNA: TGTGCCAGTAGTATAGGCGTGGGCGAGGGGGTAAGCAATCAGCCCCAGCATTTT. Translated, it gives CASSIGVGEGVSNQPQHF. The chain links TRBV19 to TRBJ1-5, with D maybe TRBD1 (6 bases). This CDR3 is built from 18 residues. V dropped 1 base and J dropped 1 base, with 17 bases sitting between them. Germline assignment: CDR1 LNHDA and CDR2 SQIVND (reference sequence).

This chain joins TRBV7-2 and TRBJ2-1, with 7 bases that match TRBD2. CDR1 and CDR2 from the germline V gene are SGHTA and FQGNSA. Unmatched junction bases numbered 9, after V lost 5 bases and J lost 8 bases. The CDR3 spans 14 residues. This chain's CDR3 is CASSLMTSRDEQFF. DNA of the CDR3: TGTGCCAGCAGCCTTATGACTAGCAGGGATGAGCAGTTCTTC.

The rearrangement links TRBV4-1 to TRBJ2-5; 12 bases are a match to TRBD2. The germline CDR1 and CDR2 sequences are MGHRA and YSYEKL. V lost 0 bases to trimming and J lost 4 bases; unmatched junction nucleotides: 6. The CDR3 is 17 amino acids. CDR3 bases: TGCGCCAGCAGCCAAGATTGGGCTAGCGGGGGGGGAGAGACCCAGTACTTC. Its protein is CASSQDWASGGGETQYF.

The gene calls are TRBV6-5 and TRBJ2-1, with 11 bases fitting TRBD1. V lost 6 bases and J lost 2; bases outside the gene matches: 3. CDR1 and CDR2 (germline): MNHEY, SVGAGI. The CDR3 is made up of 15 amino acids. CDR3 amino acids: CASRGQGGPYNEQFF. The CDR3 coding sequence is TGTGCCAGCAGGGGACAGGGGGGGCCCTACAATGAGCAGTTCTTC.

The V gene is TRBV6-1, the J gene TRBJ1-2; weak D call: TRBD1 (5 bases). V was clipped by 3 bases and J by 4 bases, with 9 bases between them. CDR1 is MNHNS, CDR2 SASEGT, per germline. The CDR3 contains 13 residues. Written as DNA, the CDR3 is TGTGCCAGCAGTGAGCGGGGGTCCTATGGCTACACCTTC. Its protein is CASSERGSYGYTF.

V gene TRBV25-1 combines with J gene TRBJ1-3; D might be TRBD1 (6 bases). The V gene's germline CDR1 is MGHDK and CDR2 SYGVNS. The length of the CDR3 is 13 residues. Between the trimmed V and J ends, which lost 4 bases and 8 bases, there was a span of 12 bases. In DNA form, the CDR3 reads TGTGCCAGCAGTGCCAGGGGTGCGGACACCATATATTTT. Protein: CASSARGADTIYF.

V and J are TRBV5-6 and TRBJ1-1, with 7 bases matching TRBD1. V shed 3 bases, J shed 1 base, and the junction held 9 bases outside the gene matches. There are 16 residues in the CDR3. In germline, CDR1 is SGHDT, CDR2 YYEEEE. This CDR3 is CASSSTGIFPNTEAFF. CDR3 DNA sequence: TGTGCCAGCAGCTCGACAGGGATTTTTCCGAACACTGAAGCTTTCTTT. Combining the CDR3 with reference TRBV5-6 and TRBJ1-1 gives the whole variable domain DAGVTQSPTHLIKTRGQQVTLRCSPKSGHDTVSWYQQALGQGPQFIFQYYEEEERQRGNFPDRFSGHQFPNYSSELNVNALLLGDSALYLCASSSTGIFPNTEAFFGQGTRLTVV.